This section outlines one TCR beta chain sequence together with its context. Antigen: not known. V was clipped by 8 bases and J by 1 base; unmatched bases: 1. This CDR3 region has 13 residues. Germline-derived CDR1 and CDR2 are LNHDA and SQIVND (reference sequence). TCRdb analysed the reads with MiXCR anew, one entry per CDR3 protein. The repertoire consists of roughly 990,000 distinct CDR3 sequences, with 31% occurring once and the leading ten covering about 14%. The entry originates in a study of T cell repertoires in cytomegalovirus infection. Turning to the study itself: CMV epitopes, recently identified HLA-C-restricted and well-studied HLA-B-restricted, were used. Public TCR beta signatures provided an indication of both CMV infection and a matching HLA type. Study-level findings and limits: Dominating the ex vivo response were TCR beta clonotypes that were CMV-specific and HLA-C-restricted. People with CMV and the relevant HLA were identified by cumulative public TCR beta family frequency.

Sequencing used cultured CD8+ T cells from PBMCs, obtained from culture after CMV antigen stimulation. V is TRBV19 and J is TRBJ2-2; TRBD2 matches 7 bases. This TCR was sampled from a human donor in good health (CMV status not recorded). Some clones in this sample may be carry-over from other donors' samples. CDR3 DNA sequence: TGTGCCAGTGCGGGGGAGAACACCGGGGAGCTGTTTTTT. This codes for CASAGENTGELFF.